The 29 T cell receptor beta chains below all came from one sample that was sequenced in a study of CD8+ T cells in alopecia areata. Sequencing used cDNA as its template, made by extracting RNA and reverse transcribing it. Measured with immunoSEQ multiplex PCR; TCRdb has only the in-frame clones, and not every one. The table records 13,000 or so clones, more than 55% of them present only once. Both peripheral blood and punch biopsies of lesional scalp skin were obtained from patients who had alopecia areata. The sequencing input was skin. The receptors were gathered from a human donor with alopecia areata.

The chain combines TRBV10-3 with TRBJ1-2; TRBD1 agrees at 7 bases. Germline CDR1 reads ENHRY; CDR2 reads SYGVKD. J gave up 7 bases and V 5 bases, and 16 bases lay outside the gene matches. The CDR3 loop spans 16 amino acids. CDR3 nucleotide sequence: TGTGCCATCAGTAATCATCGGGGGACAGACGTCGGTGGCTACACCTTC. The encoded protein is CAISNHRGTDVGGYTF.

The V gene is TRBV11-2, the J gene TRBJ1-1; D might be TRBD1 (5 bases). The germline V gene has CDR1 SGHAT and CDR2 FQNNGV. V was cut by 4 bases and J by 2 bases, with 11 bases left in between. The CDR3 extends over 14 amino acids. CDR3 in amino acids: CASSWGRNNTEAFF. CDR3 bases: TGTGCCAGCAGCTGGGGCAGAAATAACACTGAAGCTTTCTTT.

Here the CDR3 DNA reads TGTGCCAGCAGCATAAGTATGAACACTGAAGCTTTCTTT. This encodes CASSISMNTEAFF. The chain links TRBV7-2 to TRBJ1-1; D uncertain. V lost 5 bases and J lost 0, with 7 bases in between. Germline-derived CDR1 and CDR2 are SGHTA and FQGNSA. The CDR3 is 13 amino acids.

The genes are TRBV5-6 and TRBJ2-4, with D perhaps matching TRBD1 or TRBD2 (5 bases each). V was cut by 1 base and J by 6 bases, with 8 bases left in between. Germline CDR1 reads SGHDT; CDR2 reads YYEEEE. The CDR3 runs 13 residues. The DNA of the CDR3 is TGTGCCAGCAGCTTGTTGGGGACAAACATTCAGTACTTC. Translated: CASSLLGTNIQYF.

The V gene is TRBV5-6, the J gene TRBJ2-1; D not resolved. Deletions cut 3 bases from V and 10 bases from J, with 8 bases between. The CDR3 is 11 residues long. Germline lookup yields CDR1 SGHDT and CDR2 YYEEEE. The CDR3 loop reads CASSSALEQFF. Here the CDR3 DNA reads TGTGCCAGCAGCTCCGCTTTGGAGCAGTTCTTC.

The gene calls are TRBV29-1 and TRBJ2-4, with D perhaps given as TRBD1 or TRBD2 (7 bases each). Germline lookup yields CDR1 SQVTM and CDR2 ANQGSEA. The CDR3 contains 14 residues. V shed 6 bases and J shed 3 bases, with 15 bases lying between them. The CDR3 here is CSVPRGGDKNIQYF. CDR3 sequence (DNA): TGCAGCGTCCCCAGGGGGGGGGACAAAAACATTCAGTACTTC.

This sequence joins TRBV2 and TRBJ2-7; unclear D gene. Germline loops: CDR1 SNHLY, CDR2 FYNNEI. The CDR3 contains 14 residues. V lost 6 bases and J lost 2, with 14 bases in between. As DNA, the CDR3 is TGTGCCAGCAGCCAAAGAGGCCCAGCCTACGAGCAGTACTTC. Its translation is CASSQRGPAYEQYF. Using reference TRBV2 and TRBJ2-7 for the parts outside the CDR3, the full variable domain is EPEVTQTPSHQVTQMGQEVILRCVPISNHLYFYWYRQILGQKVEFLVSFYNNEISEKSEIFDDQFSVERPDGSNFTLKIRSTKLEDSAMYFCASSQRGPAYEQYFGPGTRLTVT.

The chain couples TRBV23-1 to TRBJ2-7, with TRBD1 identical over 8 bases. TRBV23-1 falls under the ORF class, with uncertain function. Trimming removed 2 bases from V and 4 bases from J; junction bases left unmatched: 4. This CDR3 has 14 amino acids. CDR3 nucleotide sequence: TGCGCCAGCAGTCAAAGGACAGGGTCTTACGAGCAGTACTTC. It translates to CASSQRTGSYEQYF.

As to this clone: The sample carries other DNA sequences with the same CDR3. The J gene is TRBJ2-3, the V gene TRBV30; no firm D call. V lost 0 bases and J 12 bases, leaving 16 bases between the germline ends. This CDR3 contains 13 residues. Germline V gives CDR1 GTSNPN, CDR2 SVGIG (reference sequence). The chain's CDR3 is CAWSVKRPHGQYF. CDR3 nucleotide sequence: TGTGCCTGGAGTGTGAAGAGACCCCACGGCCAGTATTTT. The entire variable domain, with the rest obtained from reference TRBV30 and TRBJ2-3, is as follows: SQTIHQWPATLVQPVGSPLSLECTVEGTSNPNLYWYRQAAGRGLQLLFYSVGIGQISSEVPQNLSASRPQDRQFILSSKKLLLSDSGFYLCAWSVKRPHGQYFGPGTRLTVL.

J is TRBJ2-2 and V is TRBV6-1; D is perhaps TRBD1 (5 bases). V lost 7 bases to trimming and J lost 2 bases, with 11 bases between them. Germline values: CDR1 MNHNS, CDR2 SASEGT. The CDR3 contains 14 residues. CDR3 residues: CASTRQLNTGELFF. The CDR3 DNA is TGTGCCAGCACAAGACAGTTAAACACCGGGGAGCTGTTTTTT.

V is TRBV4-1 and J is TRBJ2-5; no firm D call. This CDR3 region has 15 residues. V dropped 3 bases and J dropped 5 bases, with 16 bases sitting between them. The germline V gene encodes CDR1 MGHRA and CDR2 YSYEKL. CDR3 in DNA: TGCGCCAGCAGCCATGAAGTTTTGGTTGGTGAGACCCAGTACTTC. Its protein product is CASSHEVLVGETQYF.

This rearrangement joins TRBV7-8 to TRBJ2-1; 8 positions match TRBD1. This CDR3 is 15 amino acids long. The J segment lost 7 bases and the V segment lost 3 bases, leaving 8 bases of the junction unmatched. Germline lookup yields CDR1 SGHVS and CDR2 FQNEAQ. The CDR3 loop reads CASSLGQAYLNEQFF. DNA for the CDR3: TGTGCCAGCAGCTTGGGACAGGCCTATCTAAATGAGCAGTTCTTC.

This clone was seen more than once but under ten times. The chain recombines TRBV10-2 with TRBJ2-7, with unresolved D. This CDR3 is 12 amino acids long. V lost 4 bases, J lost 4 bases, and 8 bases lay in between. Germline-derived CDR1 and CDR2 are WSHSY and SAAADI. CDR3 sequence reads: CASSGEVYEQYF. For the CDR3, the DNA is TGCGCCAGCAGTGGAGAGGTTTACGAGCAGTACTTC.

The chain employs TRBV7-8 and TRBJ2-7, with TRBD1 matching over 9 bases. The CDR3 length is 14 residues. CDR1 SGHVS and CDR2 FQNEAQ come from the germline V gene. V lost 5 bases to trimming and J lost 5 bases; unmatched junction nucleotides: 7. The chain's CDR3 is CASSRRDRENEQYF. CDR3 nucleotide sequence: TGTGCCAGCAGCCGCCGGGACAGGGAAAACGAGCAGTACTTC.

The chain joins TRBV7-9 to TRBJ2-5; no reliable D call. The CDR3 is 14 amino acids. V lost 1 base and J 0 bases, leaving 6 bases between the germline ends. Germline assignment: CDR1 SEHNR and CDR2 FQNEAQ (reference sequence). The CDR3 sequence is CASSLDEDQETQYF. CDR3 coding DNA: TGTGCCAGCAGCTTAGATGAGGACCAAGAGACCCAGTACTTC. Together with reference TRBV7-9 and TRBJ2-5, the CDR3 gives the full variable domain: DTGVSQNPRHKITKRGQNVTFRCDPISEHNRLYWYRQTLGQGPEFLTYFQNEAQLEKSRLLSDRFSAERPKGSFSTLEIQRTEQGDSAMYLCASSLDEDQETQYFGPGTRLLVL.

This clone came up a few times. The chain has TRBV7-8 and TRBJ2-5; 7 bases align to TRBD2. The germline V gene has CDR1 SGHVS and CDR2 FQNEAQ. The CDR3 runs to 15 residues. V lost 1 base and J lost 7; bases outside the gene matches: 9. CDR3 sequence: CASSLVILGGGTQYF. The CDR3 region has the DNA TGTGCCAGCAGCTTAGTAATCCTGGGCGGGGGGACCCAGTACTTC. The variable domain in full, with the rest retrieved from reference TRBV7-8 and TRBJ2-5, is GAGVSQSPRYKVAKRGQDVALRCDPISGHVSLFWYQQALGQGPEFLTYFQNEAQLDKSGLPSDRFFAERPEGSVSTLKIQRTQQEDSAVYLCASSLVILGGGTQYFGPGTRLLVL.

The gene calls are TRBV18 and TRBJ2-1; a possible D gene is TRBD1 (6 bases). Trimming removed 3 bases at V and 8 bases at J, with 17 bases between. In germline, CDR1 is KGHSH, CDR2 LQKENI. CDR3 length equals 15 residues. The CDR3, as DNA: TGTGCCAGCTCACCTCAGGGGAACCGTGGCGATGAGCAGTTCTTC. Protein: CASSPQGNRGDEQFF.

J is TRBJ2-3 and V is TRBV7-3; 7 bases fit TRBD2. Per the germline V gene, CDR1 is SGHTA and CDR2 is FQGTGA. J lost 6 bases, V lost 3 bases, and 3 bases had no gene match. The CDR3 covers 13 residues. CDR3 nucleotides: TGTGCCAGCAGCTTCCGGGGAGGGGATACGCAGTATTTT. Amino acid sequence: CASSFRGGDTQYF.

This rearrangement joins TRBV29-1 to TRBJ2-2; D is possibly TRBD1 (7 bases). V was pared by 6 bases and J by 3 bases, with 20 bases between. The length of the CDR3 is 16 residues. Germline CDR1 reads SQVTM; CDR2 reads ANQGSEA. CDR3 region: CSVGGLQGPDTGELFF. CDR3 DNA: TGCAGCGTAGGAGGGCTACAGGGGCCGGACACCGGGGAGCTGTTTTTT.

V and J are TRBV6-1 and TRBJ2-7; possibly TRBD1 or TRBD2 for D (5 bases each). The CDR3 is made up of 15 amino acids. The V gene's germline CDR1 is MNHNS and CDR2 SASEGT. Trimming took off 2 bases at V and 0 bases at J, with 11 bases between the two ends. Here the CDR3 reads CASSEPGAGSYEQYF. CDR3 bases: TGTGCCAGCAGTGAACCCGGGGCGGGCTCCTACGAGCAGTACTTC.

CDR3 bases: TGTGCCAGCAGTCCTTCGCAGGGATACTACAATGAGCAGTTCTTC. Its translation: CASSPSQGYYNEQFF. This chain connects TRBV2 to TRBJ2-1, with D possibly matching TRBD1 (5 bases). Germline CDR1 SNHLY, CDR2 FYNNEI. V gave up 5 bases and J gave up 3 bases, with 14 bases separating them. The CDR3 loop spans 15 amino acids.

The chain has TRBV5-1 and TRBJ1-1, with D possibly TRBD1 on 5 matching bases. The CDR3 spans 15 residues. Trimming left V 0 bases short and J 5 bases short, with 14 bases between. Germline V gene lookup returns CDR1 SGHRS and CDR2 YFSETQ. The CDR3, as DNA: TGCGCCAGCAGCTTGGTACGGGGGGTCAAAACTGAAGCTTTCTTT. Its protein product is CASSLVRGVKTEAFF.

This clone showed up just a few times. The chain is built from TRBV19 and TRBJ1-5; maybe TRBD1 (5 bases). CDR1 and CDR2 (germline): LNHDA, SQIVND (reference sequence). The V end lost 10 bases, the J end lost 4 bases, and 17 bases lay between the germline ends. CDR3 size: 14 residues. CDR3 DNA sequence: TGTGCCACCACGCCGGGGGTAGGGAATCAGCCCCAGCATTTT. Its protein product is CATTPGVGNQPQHF.

This clone occurred a few times. V is TRBV27 and J is TRBJ2-7; D call uncertain. The CDR3 spans 15 residues. Germline-derived CDR1 and CDR2 are MNHEY and SMNVEV (reference sequence). V dropped 5 bases and J dropped 0 bases, with 14 bases sitting between them. The CDR3 loop reads CASSLKGGSSYEQYF. The CDR3 bases are TGTGCCAGCAGTCTAAAGGGCGGTAGCTCCTACGAGCAGTACTTC.

This clone was picked up a small number of times. This chain links TRBV7-9 with TRBJ1-2; D not certain. Between the trimmed V and J ends, which lost 5 bases and 4 bases, there was a span of 23 bases. CDR1 SEHNR and CDR2 FQNEAQ come from the germline V gene (reference sequence). The CDR3 consists of 17 residues. CDR3 nucleotides: TGTGCCAGCAGCGACCCGGGTTTTCGCGGGAACCCCTATGGCTACACCTTC. It is translated as CASSDPGFRGNPYGYTF.

The gene calls are TRBV7-9 and TRBJ2-1; 7 bases align to TRBD1. Germline loops: CDR1 SEHNR, CDR2 FQNEAQ (reference sequence). This CDR3 contains 15 residues. With V trimmed by 6 bases and J by 0 bases, 5 bases remained unmatched. This chain's CDR3 is CASRGQPDSYNEQFF. In DNA form, the CDR3 reads TGTGCCAGCAGGGGACAGCCGGACTCCTACAATGAGCAGTTCTTC.

The chain carries TRBV9 and TRBJ2-2, with TRBD1 as a possible D gene (6 bases). V lost 4 bases and J 5 bases, leaving 9 bases between the germline ends. This CDR3 spans 13 amino acids. Germline-derived CDR1 and CDR2 are SGDLS and YYNGEE. The DNA for the CDR3 is TGTGCCAGCAGCTACAGGGTAACCGGGGAGCTGTTTTTT. Protein: CASSYRVTGELFF.

The V gene is TRBV5-1, the J gene TRBJ1-1; D is unresolved. This CDR3 contains 13 residues. Trimming pared 3 bases from V and 1 base from J, leaving 7 bases between. The germline V gene has CDR1 SGHRS and CDR2 YFSETQ. The DNA for the CDR3 is TGCGCCAGCAGCTCAACCGGGAACACTGAAGCTTTCTTT. This sequence encodes CASSSTGNTEAFF.

This rearrangement joins TRBV5-1 to TRBJ1-3, with 8 bases fitting TRBD1. The germline V gene encodes CDR1 SGHRS and CDR2 YFSETQ. The V segment lost 4 bases and the J segment 0 bases; nucleotides outside the gene matches: 9. There are 17 residues in the CDR3. The CDR3 nucleotides read TGCGCCAGCAGCCCACAACAGGGGGGTGTCTCTGGAAACACCATATATTTT. Residues: CASSPQQGGVSGNTIYF.